This T cell receptor beta chain was retrieved from a study of OX40 agonist ivuxolimab in advanced cancers. The wider study: Aged about 20 to 80 with a mean of approximately 60 years, they were approximately 80% male.

CDR1 and CDR2 (germline): SEHNR, FQNEAQ (reference sequence). The CDR3 covers 14 residues. The V end lost 2 bases, the J end lost 1 base, and 5 bases lay between the germline ends. General study points: Expansion of clones was among the lowest in partial responders at 0.1-3.0 mg/kg.

About this clone itself: No antigen is known for it.

Sequenced by immunoSEQ multiplex PCR; TCRdb stores in-frame clones only, minus some. The sample lists some 60,000 clones, approximately 80% occurring once. Source: CD4+ or CD8+ T cells sorted from blood, taken in a trial of the OX40 agonist ivuxolimab. The origin of this receptor is an adult with an advanced solid tumor such as melanoma, head and neck, liver or kidney cancer. The chain is built from TRBV7-9 and TRBJ2-2; D gene ambiguous. The CDR3 DNA follows: TGTGCCAGCAGCTTATCGGGGAACACCGGGGAGCTGTTTTTT. Protein sequence: CASSLSGNTGELFF.